This TCR beta chain was identified during a study of beta chain features in type 1 diabetes. Expressed TCRB transcripts were sequenced after all isolated RNA was converted to cDNA. Only in-frame clones appear in the TCRdb table, and some are missing; sequencing was by immunoSEQ multiplex PCR. The table lists 20,000 to 25,000 clones, approximately 74% of them singletons. V shed 0 bases, J shed 3 bases, and the junction held 8 bases outside the gene matches. This CDR3 is built from 16 residues. CDR1 SGHTA and CDR2 FQGNSA come from the germline V gene. Every sorted population was more than 95% pure. Sequencing was done on a sample of Tregs from blood. The receptor was isolated from a woman in her thirties or forties in good health. The rearrangement links TRBV7-2 to TRBJ2-7; TRBD1 matches at 7 bases. DNA for the CDR3: TGTGCCAGCAGCTTAGCTCGACAGGGTTTTAGCTACGAGCAGTACTTC. It is translated as CASSLARQGFSYEQYF.